Listed below are T cell receptor beta chains from one sample, sequenced in a study of shared clonotypes between healthy human individuals. Measured with immunoSEQ multiplex PCR; TCRdb has only the in-frame clones, and not every one. The profile shows over 2,000,000 clones, just over 90% of them singletons. The sample comprised naive CD8+ T cells from PBMCs. These receptors all come from a man aged 18 to 30 in good health. Some clones in this sample may be carry-over from other donors' samples. Each CDR3 is given with its conserved first and last residue. The order of the fields is V gene, J gene, clone size, D gene, CDR3 protein, CDR3 DNA. D genes are given only for firm matches. Expanded clones are given a class, and other clones once, few, many or no size at all.

TRBV6-5,TRBJ2-7,-,TRBD1,CASSQRTGGYEQYF,TGTGCCAGCAGTCAAAGGACAGGCGGCTACGAGCAGTACTTC
TRBV7-9,TRBJ1-2,-,TRBD1,CASSSQGFNYGYTF,TGTGCCAGCAGCTCACAGGGGTTTAACTATGGCTACACCTTC
TRBV6-5,TRBJ2-7,-,-,CASSYPGPTYEQYF,TGTGCCAGCAGTTACCCGGGTCCAACCTACGAGCAGTACTTC
TRBV10-3,TRBJ2-5,-,TRBD2,CAISELGTSGQETQYF,TGTGCCATCAGTGAGCTCGGGACTAGCGGGCAAGAGACCCAGTACTTC
TRBV11-3,TRBJ2-3,-,TRBD2,CASSLGAGYTDTQYF,TGTGCCAGCAGCCTGGGAGCGGGGTACACAGATACGCAGTATTTT
TRBV27,TRBJ2-1,-,-,CASSLSIGDEQFF,TGTGCCAGCAGTTTATCGATAGGGGATGAGCAGTTCTTC
TRBV2,TRBJ2-1,many,-,CASSDTVGRTYNEQFF,TGTGCCAGCAGCGATACTGTAGGCAGGACCTACAATGAGCAGTTCTTC
TRBV5-4,TRBJ2-2,-,-,CASSLGDPRELFF,TGTGCCAGCAGCTTGGGGGATCCGAGGGAGCTGTTTTTT
TRBV29-1,TRBJ2-7,-,TRBD1,CSVVGQGAEYEQYF,TGCAGCGTTGTGGGACAGGGTGCCGAGTACGAGCAGTACTTC
TRBV19,TRBJ1-1,-,-,CASSTKTDMNTEAFF,TGTGCCAGTAGTACAAAGACAGATATGAACACTGAAGCTTTCTTT
TRBV30,TRBJ1-1,-,-,CAWSPILQGTEAFF,TGTGCCTGGAGCCCTATCCTCCAGGGCACTGAAGCTTTCTTT
TRBV2,TRBJ2-5,-,TRBD2,CASTGTSGFVGQETQYF,TGTGCCAGCACTGGGACTAGCGGATTTGTAGGCCAAGAGACCCAGTACTTC
TRBV11-2,TRBJ2-3,-,TRBD2,CASSLEASGRRDTQYF,TGTGCCAGCAGCTTAGAGGCTAGCGGGAGGAGGGATACGCAGTATTTT
TRBV19,TRBJ2-2,-,-,CASSSHPGTVYTGELFF,TGTGCCAGTAGTTCCCACCCCGGGACGGTGTACACCGGGGAGCTGTTTTTT
TRBV27,TRBJ2-7,-,-,CASSFSLFSQEQYF,TGTGCCAGCAGTTTTTCCTTATTCTCACAAGAGCAGTACTTC
TRBV11-2,TRBJ2-7,-,-,CASSLGTGTLGYEQYF,TGTGCCAGCAGCTTAGGGACGGGGACCCTAGGGTACGAGCAGTACTTC
TRBV4-1,TRBJ2-1,-,-,CASSQVHRVPTNEQFF,TGCGCCAGCAGCCAAGTACATCGGGTACCCACCAATGAGCAGTTCTTC
TRBV7-3,TRBJ1-1,-,TRBD1,CASSLTSGQGEEAFF,TGTGCCAGCAGCTTAACCTCGGGACAGGGCGAAGAAGCTTTCTTT
TRBV6-5,TRBJ1-4,-,TRBD1,CASSYSKGGDEKLFF,TGTGCCAGCAGTTACTCGAAAGGGGGCGATGAAAAACTGTTTTTT
TRBV7-9,TRBJ2-1,-,TRBD2,CASSWGGSLYNEQFF,TGTGCCAGCAGCTGGGGGGGTAGCCTTTACAATGAGCAGTTCTTC
TRBV7-3,TRBJ1-2,-,TRBD1,CASSLGTGHGYTF,TGTGCCAGCAGCTTAGGGACAGGGCACGGCTACACCTTC
TRBV7-9,TRBJ1-4,few,-,CASSGDTTTNEKLFF,TGTGCCAGCAGCGGGGACACCACAACTAATGAAAAACTGTTTTTT
TRBV4-1,TRBJ1-4,-,-,CASSQGGRNFNEKLFF,TGCGCCAGCAGCCAAGGAGGAAGAAATTTCAATGAAAAACTGTTTTTT
TRBV11-1,TRBJ2-3,-,TRBD2,CASSLLRDYTDTQYF,TGTGCCAGCAGCTTATTAAGGGACTACACAGATACGCAGTATTTT
TRBV7-3,TRBJ2-3,-,TRBD2,CASSLTSAGGLTDTQYF,TGTGCCAGCAGCTTAACGTCAGCGGGAGGACTCACAGATACGCAGTATTTT
TRBV29-1,TRBJ2-2,-,TRBD1,CSVAQGAGELFF,TGCAGCGTTGCCCAGGGGGCCGGGGAGCTGTTTTTT
TRBV7-9,TRBJ2-7,-,-,CASSFSRADEQYF,TGTGCCAGCAGCTTTTCCAGGGCTGACGAGCAGTACTTC
TRBV27,TRBJ1-2,-,-,CASRLGGGGVGYTF,TGTGCCAGCAGGCTCGGTGGGGGGGGCGTTGGCTACACCTTC
TRBV28,TRBJ2-7,-,-,CASTLGSKHYEQYF,TGTGCCAGCACCCTGGGGAGTAAGCACTACGAGCAGTACTTC
TRBV5-6,TRBJ2-7,-,TRBD2,CASSLLAGPSEQYF,TGTGCCAGCAGCTTATTAGCGGGCCCTAGCGAGCAGTACTTC
TRBV5-8,TRBJ2-1,-,TRBD2,CASSSTAGGPYNEQFF,TGTGCCAGCAGTAGTACGGCGGGAGGGCCGTACAATGAGCAGTTCTTC
TRBV19,TRBJ2-1,-,-,CASTSFNEQFF,TGTGCCAGTACCTCCTTCAATGAGCAGTTCTTC
TRBV7-9,TRBJ2-7,-,TRBD1,CASSLGEGALGYEQYF,TGTGCCAGCAGCTTAGGTGAGGGGGCCCTAGGGTACGAGCAGTACTTC
TRBV4-3,TRBJ2-2,-,TRBD1,CASSLGTGPGELFF,TGCGCCAGCAGCCTCGGGACAGGGCCCGGGGAGCTGTTTTTT
TRBV6-1,TRBJ2-1,-,-,CASSGRVIGNGEQFF,TGTGCCAGCAGTGGTCGGGTGATAGGCAATGGTGAGCAGTTCTTC
TRBV5-6,TRBJ2-7,-,-,CASSIAGSYEQYF,TGTGCCAGCAGCATTGCGGGTTCCTACGAGCAGTACTTC
TRBV19,TRBJ2-1,-,TRBD2,CASSIARILAAGGHNEQFF,TGTGCCAGTAGTATCGCCAGAATACTAGCGGCCGGGGGACACAATGAGCAGTTCTTC
TRBV7-9,TRBJ1-2,once,-,CASAAPVDTYGYTF,TGTGCCAGCGCAGCTCCGGTGGATACCTATGGCTACACCTTC
TRBV28,TRBJ2-3,-,-,CASSPVSADTQYF,TGTGCCAGCAGCCCGGTCTCCGCAGATACGCAGTATTTT
TRBV7-9,TRBJ2-4,-,TRBD2,CASSGRLSGRVGIQYF,TGTGCCAGCAGCGGTAGACTAAGCGGGAGGGTCGGCATTCAGTACTTC
TRBV7-9,TRBJ2-3,-,-,CASSLGVSSDTQYF,TGTGCCAGCAGCTTAGGCGTCAGCTCAGATACGCAGTATTTT
TRBV27,TRBJ2-7,-,-,CASSLASSYEQYF,TGTGCCAGCAGTTTAGCTAGCTCCTACGAGCAGTACTTC
TRBV28,TRBJ1-5,-,-,CASKGARGPQHF,TGTGCCAGCAAAGGGGCCCGAGGGCCCCAGCATTTT
TRBV5-5,TRBJ1-5,-,-,CASSRGQSEPQHF,TGTGCCAGCAGCCGAGGACAGTCGGAGCCCCAGCATTTT
TRBV2,TRBJ1-1,-,-,CASSEAGGPLNTEAFF,TGTGCCAGCAGTGAAGCGGGGGGACCGTTGAACACTGAAGCTTTCTTT
TRBV19,TRBJ1-5,-,-,CARETGNQPQHF,TGTGCCAGGGAGACAGGCAATCAGCCCCAGCATTTT
TRBV28,TRBJ2-7,-,TRBD2,CASSFTSGGYYEQYF,TGTGCCAGCAGTTTCACTAGCGGGGGTTACTACGAGCAGTACTTC
TRBV21-1,TRBJ2-2,-,-,CASSSDRTENKKTELANTGELFF,TGTGCCAGCAGCTCAGACAGGACAGAAAACAAGAAGACCGAGTTAGCGAACACCGGGGAGCTGTTTTTT
TRBV28,TRBJ2-7,-,-,CASSFRGVGSYEQYF,TGTGCCAGCAGTTTTCGGGGAGTGGGCTCCTACGAGCAGTACTTC
TRBV5-1,TRBJ2-1,-,TRBD2,CASLEASGSSNEQFF,TGCGCCAGCCTCGAGGCGAGCGGGAGTAGCAATGAGCAGTTCTTC
TRBV4-1,TRBJ2-1,-,-,CASSLLPGAHEQFF,TGCGCCAGCAGCCTTTTACCAGGAGCCCATGAGCAGTTCTTC
TRBV27,TRBJ2-1,-,TRBD2,CASSRRLAGGTSDEQFF,TGTGCCAGCAGTCGCCGACTAGCGGGAGGGACTTCGGATGAGCAGTTCTTC
TRBV7-2,TRBJ1-2,once,TRBD1,CASSPLRTGNYGYTF,TGTGCCAGCAGCCCCCTCAGGACAGGGAACTATGGCTACACCTTC
TRBV30,TRBJ2-1,few,-,CAWSAGNEQFF,TGTGCCTGGAGTGCGGGCAATGAGCAGTTCTTC